This T cell receptor beta chain stems from a study of OX40 agonist ivuxolimab in advanced cancers. Study as a whole: Age averaged about 66 years (range roughly 20 to 90), and more than 80% were male. Study findings and constraints: Among patients with partial responses at 0.1-3.0 mg/kg, clonal expansion was among the lowest.

Profiling relied on immunoSEQ multiplex PCR, and the TCRdb table lists in-frame clones only, not all of them. The sample gives tens of thousands of clones, about 89% of which show up once; roughly 60% is in the top ten. The CDR3 length is 16 residues. Germline trimming cut 0 bases from V and 6 bases from J; bases unmatched to any gene: 3. Germline V lookup: CDR1 KGHSH, CDR2 LQKENI. This clone is categorized as medium-sized. Its target is unknown. This TCR derives from an adult with an advanced solid tumor such as melanoma, head and neck, liver or kidney cancer. Sample: CD4+ or CD8+ T cells sorted from blood, taken in a trial of the OX40 agonist ivuxolimab. The chain has TRBV18 and TRBJ2-1; 12 bases are shared with TRBD2. The CDR3 loop reads CASSPPSSGGGNEQFF. In DNA form, the CDR3 reads TGTGCCAGCTCACCACCGTCTAGCGGGGGGGGCAATGAGCAGTTCTTC.